This TCR beta chain was captured in a study of cytomegalovirus exposure and HLA in healthy donors. Overall study results and limits: Previously analyzed data showed that most TCR beta V segments were productive at a frequency of about 87% or about 30%. It was likely that a cluster of highly shared sequence variants was a sequencing artifact.

PCR was performed using 60 Vbeta and 13 Jbeta primers. Libraries were prepared by immunoSEQ multiplex PCR; TCRdb keeps only in-frame clonotypes and omits some of them. The table shows under 200,000 clones, with approximately 81% occurring only once. As for this clone: Its cognate antigen is unknown.

The source of this sequence is a female donor in good health and CMV-seronegative. The sequencing input was PBMCs.

CDR3 sequence reads: CASTQGYEQYF. Here the CDR3 DNA reads TGTGCCAGCACCCAGGGATACGAGCAGTACTTC. This rearrangement joins TRBV2 to TRBJ2-7, with a weak D call TRBD1 (5 bases). The V gene's germline CDR1 is SNHLY and CDR2 FYNNEI. The CDR3 is 11 amino acids. Trimming pared 7 bases from V and 4 bases from J, leaving 8 bases between.